A single sample is the source of the 2 T cell receptor beta chains below, sequenced in a study of shared clonotypes between healthy human individuals. This table comes from immunoSEQ multiplex PCR, and its TCRdb copy is limited to in-frame clones, with some not included. The sample has roughly 2.2 million clones, 90% to 95% seen once; the top ten hold around 0.4%. Sequencing was done on a sample of naive CD4+ T cells from PBMCs. The subset is: CD45RA+ positively selected. The receptor set was obtained from a man aged 18 to 29 in good health. Some clones in this sample may be carry-over from other donors' samples.

V and J are TRBV12-5 and TRBJ2-1; TRBD1 matches at 9 bases. CDR1 is LGHNT and CDR2 is FRNRAP in the germline V gene. V was clipped by 1 base and J by 9 bases; unmatched bases: 7. CDR3 length: 15 residues. The CDR3: CASGLDLTGGREQFF. CDR3 bases: TGTGCTAGTGGTTTGGACCTCACAGGGGGCCGTGAGCAGTTCTTC.

The sample holds one count of this clone. V gene TRBV9 combines with J gene TRBJ2-2; the D is unclear. V lost 3 bases to trimming and J lost 2 bases, with 5 bases between them. The CDR3 extends over 13 amino acids. Looked up from germline, CDR1 is SGDLS and CDR2 is YYNGEE. CDR3 DNA: TGTGCCAGCAGCGGACCCAACACCGGGGAGCTGTTTTTT. It specifies CASSGPNTGELFF.